This TCR beta chain was observed in a study of TIL therapy for anti-PD-1-resistant metastatic lung cancer. Study-wide context: Tumors were harvested before any PD-1/PD-L1 blockade. Tumors carried a median around 1.4 non-synonymous mutations per megabase. Study-wide points: Infused TIL clonotypes partially replaced the baseline blood repertoire, then decayed over months.

With regard to this clone: The antigen is not known. One end of the junction is discordant with germline, which a read error may explain.

Indicated time point: pre-treatment sample, taken before nivolumab and TIL therapy. The immunoSEQ assay was v3. Survey-level samples got approximately 1.8 million read pairs; deep-level samples got roughly 4.5-6.5 million. Generated by immunoSEQ multiplex PCR, the TCRdb table keeps only in-frame clones and is missing some. This sample has 55,000 or so clones; approximately 78% occur once, and the top ten carry 2.5% to 3.5%. From germline, CDR1 is GTSNPN and CDR2 SVGIG (reference sequence). This CDR3 has 17 residues. This rearrangement joins TRBV30 to TRBJ2-7; 15 bases match TRBD2. The sample was blood, taken at baseline. This sequence originates from a person aged 25 to 80 with non-small cell lung cancer. CDR3 in amino acids: CAWSPGLAGGYSDEQYF. The CDR3 bases are TGTGCCTGGAGCCCCGGACTAGCGGGAGGGTACTCCGACGAGCAGTACTTC. The full variable domain, completed using reference TRBV30 and TRBJ2-7, is SQTIHQWPATLVQPVGSPLSLECTVEGTSNPNLYWYRQAAGRGLQLLFYSVGIGQISSEVPQNLSASRPQDRQFILSSKKLLLSDSGFYLCAWSPGLAGGYSDEQYFGPGTRLTVT.